What follows are 31 T cell receptor beta chains derived from one specimen sequenced in a study of T cell changes during pregnancy in multiple sclerosis. The repertoire was sequenced with immunoSEQ multiplex PCR; TCRdb's copy has only in-frame clones and lacks some. The sample records about 89,000 clones, around 92% being singletons. Sample: peripheral blood, taken after pregnancy. These receptors were collected from a female donor in good health, enrolled as a control in a pregnancy study.

This chain joins TRBV6-6 and TRBJ2-7, with a tentative D call TRBD2 (6 bases). The CDR3 has 16 residues. Germline assignment: CDR1 MNHNY and CDR2 SVGAGI (reference sequence). The ends were cut back, 1 base at V and 0 bases at J, with 13 bases in the middle. The CDR3 region has the DNA TGTGCCAGCAGTTACTTCGGGGGTGCGAGCTCCTACGAGCAGTACTTC. Amino acids: CASSYFGGASSYEQYF.

This chain joins TRBV9 and TRBJ1-2; 9 bases are a match to TRBD1. Germline V lookup: CDR1 SGDLS, CDR2 YYNGEE. The trim removed 2 bases at V and 4 bases at J, leaving 9 bases unmatched. The CDR3 runs to 16 residues. CDR3 DNA: TGTGCCAGCAGCGTCGGGTCGGGACAGGGTTCCTATGGCTACACCTTC. It yields the protein CASSVGSGQGSYGYTF.

The chain is built from TRBV5-6 and TRBJ2-3; 10 bases are shared with TRBD2. Trimming removed 4 bases from V and 4 bases from J; junction bases left unmatched: 6. Germline V gene lookup returns CDR1 SGHDT and CDR2 YYEEEE. This CDR3 has 15 amino acids. The CDR3 region is CASSRIAGGPDTQYF. The DNA of the CDR3 is TGTGCCAGCAGCCGTATAGCGGGGGGCCCAGATACGCAGTATTTT.

This clone was observed once. The chain employs TRBV7-9 and TRBJ2-7; 9 bases align to TRBD1. Trimming removed 4 bases from V and 7 bases from J; junction bases left unmatched: 17. Germline V gene data show CDR1 as SEHNR and CDR2 as FQNEAQ (reference sequence). The CDR3 length is 17 residues. CDR3 region: CASSSTRTTGGQQEQYF. The CDR3 coding sequence is TGTGCCAGCAGCTCAACAAGAACGACAGGGGGTCAACAAGAGCAGTACTTC.

This chain joins TRBV4-1 and TRBJ2-3; 8 nucleotides line up with TRBD2. V was pared by 1 base and J by 6 bases, with 15 bases of the junction left unmatched. CDR3 length: 18 residues. Per the germline V gene, CDR1 is MGHRA and CDR2 is YSYEKL. The CDR3 protein is CASSQGPLRSGRRDTQYF. CDR3 bases: TGCGCCAGCAGCCAAGGTCCCCTCAGGAGCGGGAGAAGGGATACGCAGTATTTT.

This rearrangement joins TRBV5-4 to TRBJ2-7; TRBD1 is a possible D gene (5 bases). The CDR3 is 13 amino acids. V was cut by 0 bases and J by 2 bases, with 6 bases left in between. Looked up from germline, CDR1 is SGHNT and CDR2 is YYREEE (reference sequence). CDR3 bases: TGTGCCAGCAGCTTGGAGGGGCCCTACGAGCAGTACTTC. This translates into CASSLEGPYEQYF.

V usage is TRBV9 and J usage is TRBJ2-1, with a possible D match to TRBD2 (7 bases). V shed 2 bases and J shed 8 bases, with 17 bases lying between them. Germline CDR1 SGDLS, CDR2 YYNGEE. This CDR3 region has 15 residues. DNA for the CDR3: TGTGCCAGCAGCGTCACAGGGAGGGGTCGGGATGAGCAGTTCTTC. Protein sequence: CASSVTGRGRDEQFF. Drawing the rest from reference TRBV9 and TRBJ2-1, the complete variable domain is DSGVTQTPKHLITATGQRVTLRCSPRSGDLSVYWYQQSLDQGLQFLIQYYNGEERAKGNILERFSAQQFPDLHSELNLSSLELGDSALYFCASSVTGRGRDEQFFGPGTRLTVL.

This clone occurred a few times. The chain uses TRBV18 and TRBJ2-1, with 8 positions matching TRBD2. Germline CDR1 KGHSH, CDR2 LQKENI. The ends lost 5 bases at V and 9 bases at J; junction bases unmatched: 9. The CDR3 is 14 residues long. DNA of the CDR3: TGTGCCAGCTCAAGTGAGCGGGAGCGGCTTGAGCAGTTCTTC. Its protein product is CASSSERERLEQFF.

CDR3 protein: CAISGLVRGTYNEQFF. The CDR3 coding sequence is TGTGCCATCAGTGGGCTCGTTCGGGGTACCTACAATGAGCAGTTCTTC. The V and J genes are TRBV10-3 and TRBJ2-1, with TRBD2 as a possible D gene (5 bases). Germline lookup yields CDR1 ENHRY and CDR2 SYGVKD. Trimming pared 4 bases from V and 2 bases from J, leaving 15 bases between. The CDR3 runs 16 residues.

This clone was seen a single time. V usage is TRBV4-1 and J usage is TRBJ2-2, with 10 bases aligning to TRBD2. V was clipped by 6 bases and J by 1 base; unmatched bases: 5. The CDR3 is 16 residues long. Germline CDR1 and CDR2: MGHRA and YSYEKL. The CDR3 DNA reads as TGCGCCAGCAGTTTATTAGCGGGAGGGAACACCGGGGAGCTGTTTTTT. Its protein is CASSLLAGGNTGELFF.

The chain has TRBV28 and TRBJ2-1; 10 positions agree with TRBD2. Germline CDR1 reads MDHEN; CDR2 reads SYDVKM. This CDR3 region has 15 residues. After removal of 4 bases from V and 6 bases from J, the junction contained 6 bases not matched to a gene. The CDR3 is CASSSSGRALNEQFF. In nucleotides, the CDR3 is TGTGCCAGCAGTTCAAGCGGGAGGGCCCTCAATGAGCAGTTCTTC.

The chain recombines TRBV7-2 with TRBJ2-1; 15 bases match TRBD2. CDR3 length: 16 amino acids. The trim removed 5 bases at V and 10 bases at J, leaving 9 bases unmatched. Germline V lookup: CDR1 SGHTA, CDR2 FQGNSA. The CDR3 sequence is CASSRGTSGGPEEQFF. DNA for the CDR3: TGTGCCAGCAGCCGAGGGACTAGCGGGGGGCCGGAGGAGCAGTTCTTC.

CDR3 in amino acids: CATASTSATDTQYF. In nucleotides, the CDR3 is TGTGCCACCGCCTCGACTAGCGCCACAGATACGCAGTATTTT. This sequence joins TRBV10-3 and TRBJ2-3, with 8 bases fitting TRBD2. CDR1 is ENHRY and CDR2 is SYGVKD in the germline V gene. J gave up 2 bases and V 10 bases, and 8 bases lay outside the gene matches. The CDR3 runs 14 residues.

The chain recombines TRBV29-1 with TRBJ1-2, with D possibly TRBD1 on 5 matching bases. The germline V and J ends were trimmed by 6 bases and 7 bases, with 21 bases remaining between them. The CDR3 loop spans 14 amino acids. Germline V CDR1 and CDR2: SQVTM, ANQGSEA. CDR3 DNA sequence: TGCAGCGTGGGTCGGGGGTCACCAAGTGTTGGCTACACCTTC. This sequence encodes CSVGRGSPSVGYTF.

The CDR3 bases are TGTGCCAGCAGCTTAAATAGGGTGGCGGGGCAGCCCCAGCATTTT. It is translated as CASSLNRVAGQPQHF. V usage is TRBV7-8 and J usage is TRBJ1-5; no clear D. The germline CDR1 and CDR2 sequences are SGHVS and FQNEAQ. V lost 2 bases, J lost 7 bases, and 15 bases lay in between. The CDR3 is 15 residues long.

V and J are TRBV28 and TRBJ1-4; a possible D gene is TRBD1 (5 bases). The CDR3 extends over 14 amino acids. Trimming shortened V by 7 bases and J by 6 bases, and 15 bases separated the two germline ends. CDR1 and CDR2 from the germline V gene are MDHEN and SYDVKM. The CDR3, as DNA: TGTGCCAGCACGTTTATTGCGGGGGATGAAAAACTGTTTTTT. It yields the protein CASTFIAGDEKLFF.

The gene calls are TRBV28 and TRBJ1-1; D may be TRBD1 (5 bases). Germline V gives CDR1 MDHEN, CDR2 SYDVKM. The CDR3 spans 13 residues. Trimming shortened V by 10 bases and J by 10 bases, and 22 bases separated the two germline ends. This chain's CDR3 is CATKAGTVGRAFF. The DNA of the CDR3 is TGTGCCACGAAGGCGGGGACGGTTGGGCGAGCTTTCTTT.

The rearrangement uses TRBV9 and TRBJ2-5; the match to TRBD2 covers 9 bases. CDR1 and CDR2 from the germline V gene are SGDLS and YYNGEE. The junction had 7 bases not matched to a gene; V was cut back by 0 bases and J by 4 bases. The CDR3 length is 16 residues. The CDR3 DNA reads TGTGCCAGCAGCGTAGCTACTGCGGGGGGGCTAGAGACCCAGTACTTC. Encoded protein: CASSVATAGGLETQYF.

CDR3 in amino acids: CASRQGGLETQYF. For the CDR3, the DNA is TGTGCCAGCAGACAGGGTGGGTTAGAGACCCAGTACTTC. The chain couples TRBV7-6 to TRBJ2-5; D is perhaps TRBD1 (6 bases). The CDR3 consists of 13 residues. V shed 6 bases and J shed 4 bases, with 12 bases lying between them. Germline values: CDR1 SGHVS, CDR2 FNYEAQ.

V and J are TRBV4-2 and TRBJ2-7; tentatively, D is TRBD2 (5 bases). Trimming took 0 bases from V and 0 from J, leaving 12 bases between them. Germline V gene data show CDR1 as LGHNA and CDR2 as YNFKEQ. The CDR3 extends over 16 amino acids. CDR3 nucleotide sequence: TGTGCCAGCAGCCAAGAGGTAGGCCTAGCCTCCTACGAGCAGTACTTC. Translating it yields CASSQEVGLASYEQYF.

This clone occurred once. V and J are TRBV7-8 and TRBJ2-7, with 8 bases lining up with TRBD2. Germline CDR1 SGHVS, CDR2 FQNEAQ. CDR3 length: 15 residues. V shed 1 base, J shed 3 bases, and the junction held 5 bases outside the gene matches. The CDR3 protein is CASSLVLAGNYEQYF. As DNA, the CDR3 is TGTGCCAGCAGCTTAGTATTAGCGGGAAACTACGAGCAGTACTTC. Drawing the rest from reference TRBV7-8 and TRBJ2-7, the complete variable domain is GAGVSQSPRYKVAKRGQDVALRCDPISGHVSLFWYQQALGQGPEFLTYFQNEAQLDKSGLPSDRFFAERPEGSVSTLKIQRTQQEDSAVYLCASSLVLAGNYEQYFGPGTRLTVT.

The V gene is TRBV28, the J gene TRBJ1-5; D gene uncertain. The V gene's germline CDR1 is MDHEN and CDR2 SYDVKM. CDR3 length: 16 residues. The V and J ends lost 3 bases and 9 bases respectively, with 21 bases between them. The CDR3 sequence is CASSFKVLPRIWPQHF. CDR3 sequence (DNA): TGTGCCAGCAGTTTTAAGGTGTTACCTAGGATTTGGCCCCAGCATTTT.

Turning to this clone: Its ends do not fully match the called genes, so a read error is possible. Within the sample, other DNA sequences also encode this same CDR3. V usage is TRBV6-5 and J usage is TRBJ1-3; 8 bases line up with TRBD1. The V gene's germline CDR1 is MNHEY and CDR2 SVGAGI. This CDR3 has 15 amino acids. The CDR3 reads CATSTGAGSGNTIYF. As DNA, the CDR3 is TGCGCCACTTCGACAGGGGCTGGCTCTGGAAACACCATATATTTT.

Only one count was recorded for this clone. The rearrangement joins TRBV29-1 to TRBJ2-7; the match to TRBD1 covers 7 bases. Germline loops: CDR1 SQVTM, CDR2 ANQGSEA. Trimming removed 5 bases from V and 4 bases from J; junction bases left unmatched: 8. This CDR3 comprises 13 residues. The CDR3 here is CSVTRDSIYEQYF. CDR3 coding DNA: TGCAGCGTTACACGGGACAGTATATACGAGCAGTACTTC.

The chain links TRBV27 to TRBJ2-1, with D unresolved. CDR3 size: 12 residues. Germline V CDR1 and CDR2: MNHEY, SMNVEV (reference sequence). V was clipped by 7 bases and J by 8 bases, with 12 bases between them. The DNA for the CDR3 is TGTGCCAGCACCGACAATAGAGATGAGCAGTTCTTC. Translation gives CASTDNRDEQFF.

The chain joins TRBV7-9 to TRBJ1-4; 11 bases align to TRBD1. The CDR3 is 15 amino acids. J was trimmed by 10 bases and V by 1 base; bases with no gene match: 5. Germline V gives CDR1 SEHNR, CDR2 FQNEAQ (reference sequence). CDR3 in amino acids: CASSLEGQGARKLFF. The CDR3 DNA sequence: TGTGCCAGCAGCTTAGAAGGACAGGGGGCGCGAAAACTGTTTTTT.

The J gene is TRBJ2-2, the V gene TRBV27; the match to TRBD1 covers 7 bases. The ends lost 3 bases at V and 4 bases at J; junction bases unmatched: 2. Germline V lookup: CDR1 MNHEY, CDR2 SMNVEV (reference sequence). The CDR3 has 14 amino acids. CDR3 DNA sequence: TGTGCCAGCAGTTTTGACAGGGCCACCGGGGAGCTGTTTTTT. Translated, it gives CASSFDRATGELFF.

This clone has just one count. The rearrangement joins TRBV9 to TRBJ2-1; 7 bases align to TRBD1. The CDR3 covers 15 residues. Looked up from germline, CDR1 is SGDLS and CDR2 is YYNGEE. V gave up 3 bases and J gave up 2 bases; unmatched junction bases: 5. The CDR3 DNA reads TGTGCCAGCAGCGAGACAGGGCGGCCCTACAATGAGCAGTTCTTC. Translated: CASSETGRPYNEQFF.

This clone has just one count. The rearrangement links TRBV4-2 to TRBJ2-3, with 14 bases that match TRBD2. CDR3 size: 18 residues. In germline, CDR1 is LGHNA, CDR2 YNFKEQ. J lost 2 bases, V lost 0 bases, and 4 bases had no gene match. The CDR3 region is CASSQETSGGVVTDTQYF. The CDR3 nucleotides are TGTGCCAGCAGCCAAGAGACTAGCGGGGGGGTTGTCACAGATACGCAGTATTTT.

The V and J genes are TRBV6-6 and TRBJ1-1; D might be TRBD1 (6 bases). CDR1 and CDR2 (germline): MNHNY, SVGAGI (reference sequence). This CDR3 spans 12 amino acids. Trimming removed 5 bases at V and 10 bases at J, with 14 bases between. The CDR3 nucleotides are TGTGCCAGCAGTCTCACAGGGAGAGGAGCTTTCTTT. Translated, it gives CASSLTGRGAFF.

The CDR3 DNA sequence: TGTGCCAGCAGTGAAGAGCTAGCGGGTACCTACGAGCAGTACTTC. Amino acids: CASSEELAGTYEQYF. The chain has TRBV6-1 and TRBJ2-7; 8 bases map to TRBD2. The CDR3 sequence is 15 residues long. CDR1 is MNHNS, CDR2 SASEGT, per germline. After removal of 1 base from V and 2 bases from J, the junction contained 4 bases not matched to a gene.